Shown below are 26 T cell receptor beta chains from a single sample sequenced in a study of beta chain features in type 1 diabetes. Every bit of the isolated RNA underwent reverse transcription, so sequencing read expressed TCRB transcripts. This table comes from immunoSEQ multiplex PCR, and its TCRdb copy is limited to in-frame clones, with some not included. In the table there are 160,000 or so clones, 11% of which are singletons. The source material was central memory CD4+ T cells from blood. The receptors derive from a man between 18 and 35 years old in good health.

This chain joins TRBV12-5 and TRBJ1-1; no clear D gene. V lost 1 base to trimming and J lost 4 bases, with 7 bases between them. This CDR3 contains 13 residues. The germline V gene has CDR1 LGHNT and CDR2 FRNRAP. The CDR3 spells CASGLAVGTEAFF. CDR3 nucleotide sequence: TGTGCTAGTGGTTTGGCGGTGGGCACTGAAGCTTTCTTT.

The chain joins TRBV9 to TRBJ1-4; TRBD1 is a possible D gene (5 bases). CDR3 length: 14 amino acids. Trimming removed 4 bases at V and 4 bases at J, with 11 bases between. CDR1 and CDR2 from the germline V gene are SGDLS and YYNGEE. This chain's CDR3 is CASSIDSHNEKLFF. The CDR3, as DNA: TGTGCCAGCAGCATCGACAGTCATAATGAAAAACTGTTTTTT.

The gene calls are TRBV7-2 and TRBJ2-3; 9 nucleotides match TRBD2. This CDR3 has 15 amino acids. Looked up from germline, CDR1 is SGHTA and CDR2 is FQGNSA. The V and J ends lost 3 bases and 6 bases, in that order; junction bases with no gene match: 7. The CDR3 region is CASSFSGTSWDTQYF. In nucleotides, the CDR3 is TGTGCCAGCAGCTTCTCCGGGACTAGCTGGGATACGCAGTATTTT.

This clone came up many times. The chain uses TRBV25-1 and TRBJ1-1; D is uncertain. The CDR3 length is 13 residues. The ends were cut back, 4 bases at V and 1 base at J, with 7 bases in the middle. The germline gives CDR1 MGHDK, CDR2 SYGVNS. The CDR3, as DNA: TGTGCCAGCAGTGTTGGACCGAACACTGAAGCTTTCTTT. Encoded protein: CASSVGPNTEAFF. The entire variable domain, with the rest obtained from reference TRBV25-1 and TRBJ1-1, is as follows: EADIYQTPRYLVIGTGKKITLECSQTMGHDKMYWYQQDPGMELHLIHYSYGVNSTEKGDLSSESTVSRIRTEHFPLTLESARPSHTSQYLCASSVGPNTEAFFGQGTRLTVV.

The chain employs TRBV14 and TRBJ2-3; a possible D gene is TRBD1 (5 bases). Germline-derived CDR1 and CDR2 are SGHDN and FVKESK. The CDR3 has 15 amino acids. V dropped 2 bases and J dropped 0 bases, with 9 bases sitting between them. The CDR3 DNA reads as TGTGCCAGCAGCCAACAGGGAACTAGCACAGATACGCAGTATTTT. Its protein is CASSQQGTSTDTQYF.

Only a few counts were recorded for this clone. A far larger clone differs by one base, so this is likely a read error. This sequence joins TRBV29-1 and TRBJ2-3; TRBD1 is a possible D gene (6 bases). CDR1 SQVTM and CDR2 ANQGSEA come from the germline V gene. The V end lost 7 bases, the J end lost 6 bases, and 14 bases lay between the germline ends. The length of the CDR3 is 12 residues. CDR3 amino acids: CSGGGQSDTQYF. The DNA for the CDR3 is TGCAGCGGAGGCGGACAGTCTGATACGCAGTATTTT.

The V and J genes are TRBV10-3 and TRBJ1-5; D unresolved. The CDR3 runs to 13 residues. V lost 0 bases to trimming and J lost 4 bases, with 4 bases between them. Germline CDR1 ENHRY, CDR2 SYGVKD. The CDR3 reads CAISESGNQPQHF. CDR3 coding DNA: TGTGCCATCAGTGAGTCTGGGAATCAGCCCCAGCATTTT.

The chain uses TRBV28 and TRBJ2-7; 12 bases are shared with TRBD2. There are 18 residues in the CDR3. The V gene end was trimmed by 4 bases and the J gene end by 1 base; junction bases not matched to a gene: 11. Germline assignment: CDR1 MDHEN and CDR2 SYDVKM. CDR3 DNA: TGTGCCAGCAGTTATAGGCTCACTAGCGGGAGGCCTTCCTACGAGCAGTACTTC. This gives the protein CASSYRLTSGRPSYEQYF. The whole variable domain, remainder taken from reference TRBV28 and TRBJ2-7, is DVKVTQSSRYLVKRTGEKVFLECVQDMDHENMFWYRQDPGLGLRLIYFSYDVKMKEKGDIPEGYSVSREKKERFSLILESASTNQTSMYLCASSYRLTSGRPSYEQYFGPGTRLTVT.

This clone was detected a few times. V gene TRBV28 combines with J gene TRBJ1-2; 7 positions match TRBD1. V lost 6 bases, J lost 2 bases, and 6 bases stayed unmatched. Per germline, CDR1 MDHEN and CDR2 SYDVKM. The CDR3 consists of 14 residues. The CDR3 here is CASSPGQQNYGYTF. The DNA of the CDR3 is TGTGCCAGCAGCCCGGGACAGCAGAACTATGGCTACACCTTC.

This clone was seen repeatedly, ten times or more. The rearrangement joins TRBV7-2 to TRBJ2-1; no firm D call. The V gene lost 4 bases and the J gene lost 0 bases, with 10 bases spanning the gap. The V gene's germline CDR1 is SGHTA and CDR2 FQGNSA. The CDR3 covers 15 residues. The DNA of the CDR3 is TGTGCCAGCAGCTCCCTCGGCGTCTCCTACAATGAGCAGTTCTTC. It yields the protein CASSSLGVSYNEQFF.

This clone occurred many times. CDR3 in DNA: TGTGCCAGCAGCCAATCGGTAGCGTACGAGCAGTACTTC. It is translated as CASSQSVAYEQYF. This chain connects TRBV16 to TRBJ2-7; maybe TRBD2 (5 bases). Trimming took off 0 bases at V and 4 bases at J, with 7 bases between the two ends. The CDR3 extends over 13 amino acids. CDR1 is KGHSY, CDR2 FQNENV, per germline.

The J gene is TRBJ2-1, the V gene TRBV7-6; 12 bases line up with TRBD2. Germline CDR1 SGHVS, CDR2 FNYEAQ. The CDR3 loop spans 16 amino acids. Trimming at V came to 5 bases and at J to 9 bases, leaving 11 bases not matched to a gene. CDR3 DNA sequence: TGTGCCAGCAGCCCCACGCGACTAGCGGGGGATCTTGAGCAGTTCTTC. This encodes CASSPTRLAGDLEQFF.

The rearrangement links TRBV5-1 to TRBJ2-3; a possible D gene is TRBD2 (6 bases). Germline-derived CDR1 and CDR2 are SGHRS and YFSETQ. Between the trimmed V and J ends, which lost 2 bases and 2 bases, there was a span of 9 bases. The CDR3 has 14 residues. The CDR3 DNA follows: TGCGCCAGCAGCTTTGGGGGGAACACAGATACGCAGTATTTT. It is translated as CASSFGGNTDTQYF.

The genes are TRBV5-1 and TRBJ2-7, with D unresolved. Per the germline V gene, CDR1 is SGHRS and CDR2 is YFSETQ. With 0 bases removed from V and 3 bases from J, the gap between germline ends came to 10 bases. The CDR3 consists of 14 residues. The CDR3 coding sequence is TGCGCCAGCAGCTTGGGGGCCACGAACTACGAGCAGTACTTC. Amino acid sequence: CASSLGATNYEQYF. Full variable domain (missing parts from reference TRBV5-1 and TRBJ2-7): KAGVTQTPRYLIKTRGQQVTLSCSPISGHRSVSWYQQTPGQGLQFLFEYFSETQRNKGNFPGRFSGRQFSNSRSEMNVSTLELGDSALYLCASSLGATNYEQYFGPGTRLTVT.

The CDR3, as DNA: TGTGCCAGCAGCCCCGCCCAGGGGGGGACCCAGTACTTC. This sequence encodes CASSPAQGGTQYF. This rearrangement joins TRBV7-9 to TRBJ2-5; possible D gene TRBD1, 7 bases. This CDR3 has 13 residues. Trimming left V 5 bases short and J 7 bases short, with 14 bases between. The germline V gene has CDR1 SEHNR and CDR2 FQNEAQ (reference sequence).

The J gene is TRBJ2-6, the V gene TRBV7-9; D is ambiguous. There are 14 residues in the CDR3. V was pared by 8 bases and J by 0 bases, with 8 bases between. CDR1 is SEHNR, CDR2 FQNEAQ, per germline (reference sequence). This CDR3 reads CASDGSSGANVLTF. The CDR3 DNA follows: TGTGCCAGCGACGGCAGCTCTGGGGCCAACGTCCTGACTTTC.

This clone was detected a few times. V usage is TRBV29-1 and J usage is TRBJ1-1; D is unresolved. CDR1 is SQVTM and CDR2 is ANQGSEA in the germline V gene. The V end lost 4 bases, the J end lost 0 bases, and 12 bases lay between the germline ends. The CDR3 runs 14 residues. The CDR3, as DNA: TGCAGCGTTGCGGAGGGAGGGTTGAACACTGAAGCTTTCTTT. Amino acid sequence: CSVAEGGLNTEAFF.

The chain joins TRBV7-2 to TRBJ1-4; no firm D call. V was shortened by 0 bases and J by 5 bases, with 10 bases between the two germline ends. CDR3 length: 15 amino acids. Germline CDR1 reads SGHTA; CDR2 reads FQGNSA. This CDR3 reads CASSLARSSNEKLFF. The CDR3 DNA reads as TGTGCCAGCAGCTTAGCGCGTTCAAGCAATGAAAAACTGTTTTTT.

This clone turned up a few times. V is TRBV29-1 and J is TRBJ1-2, with a tentative D call TRBD1 (5 bases). CDR3 length: 13 amino acids. The V end was cut by 5 bases, the J end by 3 bases, with 13 bases between. Germline CDR1 reads SQVTM; CDR2 reads ANQGSEA. CDR3 amino acids: CSVTARVDYGYTF. For the CDR3, the DNA is TGCAGCGTTACAGCCAGGGTCGACTATGGCTACACCTTC.

This clone was detected a few times. This chain joins TRBV7-2 and TRBJ2-1; 7 bases align to TRBD1. Germline V gene data show CDR1 as SGHTA and CDR2 as FQGNSA. The CDR3 consists of 15 residues. V lost 5 bases, J lost 7 bases, and 11 bases stayed unmatched. The CDR3 sequence is CASSPRQGSVNEQFF. CDR3 nucleotide sequence: TGTGCCAGCAGCCCCCGACAGGGATCGGTAAATGAGCAGTTCTTC.

This rearrangement joins TRBV15 to TRBJ2-7, with 14 bases aligning to TRBD2. The length of the CDR3 is 16 residues. V lost 0 bases to trimming and J lost 7 bases; unmatched junction nucleotides: 5. CDR1 and CDR2 (germline): LNHNV, YYDKDF (reference sequence). The CDR3 here is CATSRDRTSGGMEQYF. In DNA, the CDR3 is TGTGCCACCAGCAGAGATCGGACTAGCGGGGGGATGGAGCAGTACTTC.

By sample fraction, this clone is medium-sized (0.01 to 0.1%). This specimen includes other DNA sequences encoding the same CDR3. The V and J genes are TRBV7-9 and TRBJ1-4; 7 bases map to TRBD1. V trimming: 2 bases; J trimming: 4 bases; junction bases outside the gene matches: 1. CDR1 and CDR2 from the germline V gene are SEHNR and FQNEAQ (reference sequence). This CDR3 has 14 residues. CDR3 sequence: CASSLRQGNEKLFF. The CDR3 DNA sequence: TGTGCCAGCAGCTTACGACAGGGTAATGAAAAACTGTTTTTT. Filled out from reference TRBV7-9 and TRBJ1-4, the complete variable domain reads DTGVSQNPRHKITKRGQNVTFRCDPISEHNRLYWYRQTLGQGPEFLTYFQNEAQLEKSRLLSDRFSAERPKGSFSTLEIQRTEQGDSAMYLCASSLRQGNEKLFFGSGTQLSVL.

The chain links TRBV7-8 to TRBJ2-7; 14 bases line up with TRBD2. Germline V gene data show CDR1 as SGHVS and CDR2 as FQNEAQ. V lost 1 base to trimming and J lost 3 bases; unmatched junction nucleotides: 8. The CDR3 extends over 18 amino acids. CDR3 in DNA: TGTGCCAGCAGCTTAGGGTCGGGGACTAGCGGGGGATACTACGAGCAGTACTTC. Translated, it gives CASSLGSGTSGGYYEQYF.

This clone was seen more than once but under ten times. The chain joins TRBV20-1 to TRBJ2-1; D unclear. The CDR3 is 11 residues long. Germline V gene data show CDR1 as DFQATT and CDR2 as SNEGSKA (reference sequence). The CDR3 coding sequence is TGCAATGCCTATTCCCACAATGAGCAGTTCTTC. Translated: CNAYSHNEQFF.

This clone was counted between two and nine times. The chain has TRBV19 and TRBJ2-7, with D possibly TRBD1 on 5 matching bases. The CDR3 consists of 14 residues. The germline V gene encodes CDR1 LNHDA and CDR2 SQIVND (reference sequence). Trimming stripped 3 bases from V and 3 bases from J, with 12 bases between. Written as DNA, the CDR3 is TGTGCCAGTAGTATCGCGAGACAGAACTACGAGCAGTACTTC. Its protein product is CASSIARQNYEQYF.

This chain joins TRBV5-6 and TRBJ1-2; D not certain. The V end was cut by 7 bases, the J end by 0 bases, with 10 bases between. From germline, CDR1 is SGHDT and CDR2 YYEEEE. This CDR3 has 13 residues. CDR3 region: CASSGAANYGYTF. The CDR3 region has the DNA TGTGCCAGCTCCGGAGCCGCTAACTATGGCTACACCTTC. The full variable domain, rest sourced from reference TRBV5-6 and TRBJ1-2, is DAGVTQSPTHLIKTRGQQVTLRCSPKSGHDTVSWYQQALGQGPQFIFQYYEEEERQRGNFPDRFSGHQFPNYSSELNVNALLLGDSALYLCASSGAANYGYTFGSGTRLTVV.